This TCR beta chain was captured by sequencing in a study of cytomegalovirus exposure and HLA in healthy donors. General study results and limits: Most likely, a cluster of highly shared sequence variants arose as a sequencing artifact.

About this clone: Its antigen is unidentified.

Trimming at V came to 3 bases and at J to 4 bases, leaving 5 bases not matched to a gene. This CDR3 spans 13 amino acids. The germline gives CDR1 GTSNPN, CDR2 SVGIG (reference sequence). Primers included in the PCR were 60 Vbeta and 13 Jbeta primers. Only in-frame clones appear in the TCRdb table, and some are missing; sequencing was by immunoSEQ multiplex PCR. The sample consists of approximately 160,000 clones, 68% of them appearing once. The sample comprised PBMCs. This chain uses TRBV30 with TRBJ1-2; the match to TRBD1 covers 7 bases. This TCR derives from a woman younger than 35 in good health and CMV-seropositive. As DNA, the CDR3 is TGTGCCTGGAGGGACAGGCAGATCTATGGCTACACCTTC. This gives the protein CAWRDRQIYGYTF.